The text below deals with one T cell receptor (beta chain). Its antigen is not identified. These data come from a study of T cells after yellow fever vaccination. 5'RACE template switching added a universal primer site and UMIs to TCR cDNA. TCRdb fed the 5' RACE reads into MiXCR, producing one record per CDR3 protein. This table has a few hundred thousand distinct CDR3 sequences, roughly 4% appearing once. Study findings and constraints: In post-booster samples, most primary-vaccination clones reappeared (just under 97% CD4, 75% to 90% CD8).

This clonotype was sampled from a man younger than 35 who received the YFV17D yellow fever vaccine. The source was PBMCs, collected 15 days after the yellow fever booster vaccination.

The CDR3 reads CASSLGAKSVTGELFF. The CDR3 DNA reads TGTGCCAGCAGCTTGGGGGCAAAATCGGTCACCGGGGAGCTGTTTTTT. The rearrangement joins TRBV5-4 to TRBJ2-2; D gene uncertain. From germline, CDR1 is SGHNT and CDR2 YYREEE (reference sequence). This CDR3 comprises 16 residues. The V and J ends lost 0 bases and 4 bases respectively, with 13 bases between them. Full variable domain (rest looked up from reference TRBV5-4 and TRBJ2-2): ETGVTQSPTHLIKTRGQQVTLRCSSQSGHNTVSWYQQALGQGPQFIFQYYREEENGRGNFPPRFSGLQFPNYSSELNVNALELDDSALYLCASSLGAKSVTGELFFGEGSRLTVL.